What follows are 19 T cell receptor beta chains derived from one specimen sequenced in a study of T-cell reconstitution after alpha-beta-depleted transplantation in children. Researchers prepared the TCRbeta library using unique molecular identifiers, the study reports. TCRdb reanalysed the PCR reads using MiXCR and keeps one entry per CDR3 protein. Of hundreds of thousands of distinct CDR3 sequences in the sample, roughly 10% were seen once. Sequencing used PBMCs, obtained before TCRalphabeta/CD19-depleted stem cell transplant. These receptor sequences come from a child aged 2 to 10 with inherited bone marrow failure, due to receive a stem cell transplant.

This clonotype came up many times. The J gene is TRBJ2-7, the V gene TRBV20-1; D is possibly TRBD1 or TRBD2 (6 bases each). This CDR3 has 18 residues. V gave up 0 bases and J gave up 3 bases, with 24 bases separating them. Germline values: CDR1 DFQATT, CDR2 SNEGSKA (reference sequence). The CDR3 nucleotides read TGCAGTGCTAGAGATGAGGGGGGCCGACTAGGGTTCCTCTACGAGCAGTACTTC. It encodes CSARDEGGRLGFLYEQYF.

This clonotype was counted ten times or more. The chain combines TRBV29-1 with TRBJ2-5; D gene uncertain. The CDR3 contains 14 residues. The germline V and J ends were trimmed by 7 bases and 3 bases, with 18 bases remaining between them. Germline V gives CDR1 SQVTM, CDR2 ANQGSEA. The CDR3 region has the DNA TGCAGCGGGTGGGTCTTCTCGATTGAAGAGACCCAGTACTTC. Translated: CSGWVFSIEETQYF.

This clonotype occurred many times. This chain links TRBV5-1 with TRBJ2-7; no firm D call. CDR3 length equals 13 residues. CDR1 SGHRS and CDR2 YFSETQ come from the germline V gene. Deletions cut 0 bases from V and 4 bases from J, with 8 bases between. CDR3 protein: CASSLAWDYEQYF. CDR3 DNA sequence: TGCGCCAGCAGCTTGGCCTGGGATTACGAGCAGTACTTC. Combining the CDR3 with reference TRBV5-1 and TRBJ2-7 gives the whole variable domain KAGVTQTPRYLIKTRGQQVTLSCSPISGHRSVSWYQQTPGQGLQFLFEYFSETQRNKGNFPGRFSGRQFSNSRSEMNVSTLELGDSALYLCASSLAWDYEQYFGPGTRLTVT.

This clonotype was seen a single time. This may stem from a read error, because a much larger clone lies one nucleotide away. The J gene is TRBJ2-3, the V gene TRBV27; TRBD2 agrees at 12 bases. The CDR3 extends over 17 amino acids. CDR1 is MNHEY and CDR2 is SMNVEV in the germline V gene (reference sequence). Trimming cost V 8 bases and J 0 bases; bases outside gene matches: 9. CDR3 sequence reads: CASYRGLAGGSTDTQYF. In nucleotides, the CDR3 is TGTGCCAGCTATAGAGGGCTAGCGGGAGGGAGCACAGATACGCAGTATTTT.

This clonotype was seen only a few times. The chain links TRBV27 to TRBJ1-2, with 9 bases identical to TRBD1. Germline CDR1 is MNHEY and CDR2 is SMNVEV (reference sequence). The CDR3 runs to 14 residues. J gave up 7 bases and V 5 bases, and 8 bases lay outside the gene matches. CDR3 DNA sequence: TGTGCCAGCAGTCCGGGACAGGGTGTAAGTGGCTACACCTTC. Its translation is CASSPGQGVSGYTF.

In this sample, this clonotype turned up many times. The CDR3 protein is CASSQGLTEAQETQYF. The CDR3 bases are TGCGCCAGCAGCCAAGGTCTAACTGAGGCCCAAGAGACCCAGTACTTC. The chain joins TRBV4-3 to TRBJ2-5; D is unresolved. This CDR3 has 16 residues. V lost 1 base, J lost 1 base, and 13 bases lay in between. The germline gives CDR1 LGHNA, CDR2 YSLEER.

Many counts were recorded for this clonotype. This chain uses TRBV28 with TRBJ2-7, with 10 bases matching TRBD1. V trimming: 4 bases; J trimming: 6 bases; junction bases outside the gene matches: 6. Germline CDR1 and CDR2: MDHEN and SYDVKM. The CDR3 contains 14 residues. CDR3 region: CASSSPGQGFEQYF. For the CDR3, the DNA is TGTGCCAGCAGTTCACCGGGACAGGGGTTCGAGCAGTACTTC.

Ten or more counts support this clonotype. The V and J genes are TRBV5-1 and TRBJ2-7; 7 bases are shared with TRBD2. V lost 0 bases to trimming and J lost 3 bases; unmatched junction nucleotides: 6. The CDR3 length is 15 residues. Germline V gene lookup returns CDR1 SGHRS and CDR2 YFSETQ. This CDR3 reads CASSLEVAGLYEQYF. DNA for the CDR3: TGCGCCAGCAGCTTGGAGGTAGCGGGCCTCTACGAGCAGTACTTC.

This rearrangement joins TRBV11-1 to TRBJ2-4, with 7 positions matching TRBD1. Per germline, CDR1 SGHAT and CDR2 FQDESV (reference sequence). J was trimmed by 0 bases and V by 5 bases; bases with no gene match: 13. The CDR3 is 18 amino acids. In DNA form, the CDR3 reads TGTGCCAGCAGCGGTCCGGTGTGGGGACAGCTAGCCAAAAACATTCAGTACTTC. Its protein product is CASSGPVWGQLAKNIQYF.

The CDR3 is CASSPMEGGAVDEQYF. The DNA of the CDR3 is TGCGCCAGCAGCCCAATGGAGGGGGGCGCAGTGGACGAGCAGTACTTC. The chain joins TRBV4-1 to TRBJ2-7; perhaps D is TRBD1 or TRBD2 (6 bases each). V gave up 4 bases and J gave up 5 bases, with 21 bases separating them. CDR1 and CDR2 (germline): MGHRA, YSYEKL. The CDR3 is 16 amino acids.

This clonotype was counted ten times or more. The CDR3 here is CASSQVRAGLSSYNEQFF. DNA of the CDR3: TGCGCCAGCAGCCAAGTACGAGCGGGCCTCTCCTCCTACAATGAGCAGTTCTTC. The chain carries TRBV4-3 and TRBJ2-1; a weak D match, TRBD2 (6 bases). The CDR3 totals 18 residues. Germline CDR1 LGHNA, CDR2 YSLEER. Trimming took 1 base from V and 0 from J, leaving 16 bases between them.

This clonotype was picked up many times. V is TRBV6-2 or TRBV6-3 and J is TRBJ2-2; unclear D gene. This CDR3 comprises 15 residues. The germline V gene has CDR1 MNHEY and CDR2 SVGEGT. The ends were cut back, 2 bases at V and 0 bases at J, with 7 bases in the middle. The CDR3 bases are TGTGCCAGCAGTTACCCCGGGCCGAACACCGGGGAGCTGTTTTTT. It encodes CASSYPGPNTGELFF.

At least ten counts were recorded for this clonotype. A read error is possible here, since a much larger clone lies one base away. The genes are TRBV7-9 and TRBJ2-1; TRBD2 aligns across 8 bases. The germline V gene encodes CDR1 SEHNR and CDR2 FQNEAQ (reference sequence). The CDR3 sequence is 12 residues long. CDR3 sequence: CAISLAGNEQFF. CDR3 in DNA: TGTGCCATCAGCTTAGCGGGGAATGAGCAGTTCTTC.

Note on this clonotype: This may come from a read error, since a much larger clone is one base off. The chain combines TRBV21-1 with TRBJ1-2; the table's D call, TRBD1, has no DNA check behind it. TRBV21-1 is a recognized pseudogene. The CDR3 length is 16 residues. The CDR3 DNA reads as TGTGCCAGCAGCAATCCCCCTACGACAGGGAACTATGGCTACACCTTC. It specifies CASSNPPTTGNYGYTF.

This clonotype was seen many times. The chain joins TRBV7-2 to TRBJ2-7; perhaps TRBD2 as D (6 bases). This CDR3 comprises 15 residues. Germline CDR1 is SGHTA and CDR2 is FQGNSA. V was cut by 6 bases and J by 2 bases, with 17 bases left in between. DNA of the CDR3: TGTGCCAGCAGTTTAAGAGGGGAGGCCCCCTACGAGCAGTACTTC. Translated, it gives CASSLRGEAPYEQYF.

The chain couples TRBV3-1 to TRBJ1-1, with 7 bases that match TRBD1. The CDR3 spans 15 residues. Germline lookup yields CDR1 LGHDT and CDR2 YNNKEL (reference sequence). V lost 2 bases, J lost 2 bases, and 5 bases stayed unmatched. The CDR3 DNA reads as TGTGCCAGCAGCCAATGGGACAGCTCAAACACTGAAGCTTTCTTT. Its protein product is CASSQWDSSNTEAFF.

This clonotype has a count of ten or more. The chain recombines TRBV15 with TRBJ2-5; no firm D call. V lost 4 bases, J lost 1 base, and 7 bases lay in between. The CDR3 is made up of 13 amino acids. Germline V CDR1 and CDR2: LNHNV, YYDKDF (reference sequence). The CDR3 sequence: CATSIRLQETQYF. DNA of the CDR3: TGTGCCACCAGCATCCGCCTCCAAGAGACCCAGTACTTC.

The chain uses TRBV6-5 and TRBJ1-5; TRBD1 matches 9 bases. The CDR3 spans 13 residues. J lost 11 bases, V lost 6 bases, and 8 bases had no gene match. Germline lookup yields CDR1 MNHEY and CDR2 SVGAGI. The CDR3 DNA follows: TGTGCCAGCAGGGGACAGGGTTCCGTGGCCCAGCATTTT. It yields the protein CASRGQGSVAQHF.

This clonotype appeared many times. The rearrangement joins TRBV2 to TRBJ2-3, with 8 bases lining up with TRBD2. Germline V lookup: CDR1 SNHLY, CDR2 FYNNEI. V was clipped by 4 bases and J by 4 bases; unmatched bases: 13. The length of the CDR3 is 17 residues. This chain's CDR3 is CASSGGEGLVPADTQYF. CDR3 DNA: TGTGCCAGCAGTGGGGGAGAGGGACTAGTCCCCGCAGATACGCAGTATTTT.